Each of the 19 T cell receptor beta chains below was sequenced from the same sample in a study of shared clonotypes between healthy human individuals. Using immunoSEQ multiplex PCR, the repertoire was profiled, and TCRdb retains in-frame clones only, with some absent. The sample carries over 850,000 clones, about four fifths recorded once. The sequenced material came from memory CD4+ T cells from PBMCs. Noted subset: CD45RA-negative fraction. Receptors originate from a man between 18 and 29 years old in good health. Some clones in this sample may be carry-over from other donors' samples.

This clone was detected a few times. The chain is built from TRBV6-1 and TRBJ2-7; 12 bases map to TRBD1. The CDR3 totals 15 residues. V trimming: 7 bases; J trimming: 1 base; junction bases outside the gene matches: 5. The V gene's germline CDR1 is MNHNS and CDR2 SASEGT. This CDR3 reads CASMTGQGASYEQYF. As DNA, the CDR3 is TGTGCCAGCATGACGGGACAGGGGGCGTCCTACGAGCAGTACTTC.

The rearrangement joins TRBV2 to TRBJ1-2; 7 nucleotides agree with TRBD1. V lost 7 bases and J lost 7; bases outside the gene matches: 9. CDR1 is SNHLY, CDR2 FYNNEI, per germline. The CDR3 loop spans 13 amino acids. The CDR3 bases are TGTGCCAGCACTGGACAGGTTGGGAGTGGCTACACCTTC. It translates to CASTGQVGSGYTF. Filled out from reference TRBV2 and TRBJ1-2, the complete variable domain reads EPEVTQTPSHQVTQMGQEVILRCVPISNHLYFYWYRQILGQKVEFLVSFYNNEISEKSEIFDDQFSVERPDGSNFTLKIRSTKLEDSAMYFCASTGQVGSGYTFGSGTRLTVV.

This sequence joins TRBV2 and TRBJ2-5; either TRBD1 or TRBD2 may fit D (5 bases each). The V gene lost 10 bases and the J gene lost 4 bases, with 10 bases spanning the gap. The CDR3 is 11 amino acids. Per the germline V gene, CDR1 is SNHLY and CDR2 is FYNNEI. The CDR3 DNA is TGTGCCAAGGGACGGCGAGAGACCCAGTACTTC. Translating it yields CAKGRRETQYF.

The rearrangement uses TRBV7-2 and TRBJ2-2; TRBD1 might be the D (6 bases). Trimming took off 5 bases at V and 4 bases at J, with 14 bases between the two ends. Germline assignment: CDR1 SGHTA and CDR2 FQGNSA. The CDR3 contains 15 residues. CDR3 nucleotide sequence: TGTGCCAGCAGCCCCGTCCGGACAGTCACCGGGGAGCTGTTTTTT. It specifies CASSPVRTVTGELFF.

This clone was seen a single time. J is TRBJ2-3 and V is TRBV7-8; TRBD2 aligns across 13 bases. V trimming: 5 bases; J trimming: 5 bases; junction bases outside the gene matches: 7. The germline gives CDR1 SGHVS, CDR2 FQNEAQ. The CDR3 spans 16 residues. The CDR3 sequence is CASSVRLAGGGDTQYF. In DNA, the CDR3 is TGTGCCAGCAGCGTACGACTAGCGGGAGGCGGAGATACGCAGTATTTT.

CDR3: CASSPLAGKNTDTQYF. The DNA of the CDR3 is TGTGCCAGCAGCCCCCTAGCGGGAAAGAACACAGATACGCAGTATTTT. This chain links TRBV7-9 with TRBJ2-3, with TRBD2 identical over 9 bases. The V gene end was trimmed by 5 bases and the J gene end by 2 bases; junction bases not matched to a gene: 8. The germline gives CDR1 SEHNR, CDR2 FQNEAQ (reference sequence). This CDR3 spans 16 amino acids.

The V gene is TRBV4-1, the J gene TRBJ2-7; 8 bases are shared with TRBD1. The CDR3 covers 13 residues. After removal of 5 bases from V and 5 bases from J, the junction contained 5 bases not matched to a gene. CDR1 MGHRA and CDR2 YSYEKL come from the germline V gene. This chain's CDR3 is CASSSDRDDEQYF. Here the CDR3 DNA reads TGCGCCAGCAGCTCGGACAGGGATGACGAGCAGTACTTC.

This chain connects TRBV1 to TRBJ1-2. TRBV1 is given as a pseudogene. The length of the CDR3 is 19 residues. The CDR3 nucleotides are TGCACCAGCAGCCAAGTTCTCCCCCCCAGCCCAAGCCCCGGCCGCGGCTACACCTTC. Encoded protein: CTSSQVLPPSPSPGRGYTF.

The gene calls are TRBV4-1 and TRBJ1-3; D possibly corresponds to TRBD1 (6 bases). The CDR3 spans 16 residues. Germline CDR1 MGHRA, CDR2 YSYEKL. Trimming took 5 bases from V and 0 from J, leaving 14 bases between them. The CDR3 sequence is CASSRLTGSSGNTIYF. In nucleotides, the CDR3 is TGCGCCAGCAGCAGACTTACAGGGAGCTCTGGAAACACCATATATTTT.

On this clone: Other DNA variants within this sample encode the same CDR3. This chain links TRBV5-1 with TRBJ2-7, with 9 positions matching TRBD1. CDR3 length: 13 amino acids. V shed 3 bases, J shed 7 bases, and the junction held 5 bases outside the gene matches. Germline loops: CDR1 SGHRS, CDR2 YFSETQ. In DNA, the CDR3 is TGCGCCAGCAGCTGGGGACAGGGTGGTGAGCAGTACTTC. Its protein is CASSWGQGGEQYF. Full variable domain (missing parts from reference TRBV5-1 and TRBJ2-7): KAGVTQTPRYLIKTRGQQVTLSCSPISGHRSVSWYQQTPGQGLQFLFEYFSETQRNKGNFPGRFSGRQFSNSRSEMNVSTLELGDSALYLCASSWGQGGEQYFGPGTRLTVT.

A word on this clone: A single base is all that separates this from a far larger clone, so a read error is likely. The chain links TRBV29-1 to TRBJ1-3; maybe TRBD1 (5 bases). Per the germline V gene, CDR1 is SQVTM and CDR2 is ANQGSEA. The CDR3 sequence is 13 residues long. This CDR3 is CNVEVGLGNTIYF. CDR3 nucleotides: TGCAACGTTGAAGTGGGGCTGGGAAACACCATATATTTT.

As regards this clone: Given a much more abundant clone one base away, this may be a read error. V usage is TRBV7-3 and J usage is TRBJ2-6; D is unresolved. The CDR3 totals 13 residues. CDR1 and CDR2 (germline): SGHTA, FQGTGA. V shed 6 bases and J shed 1 base, with 4 bases lying between them. In nucleotides, the CDR3 is TGTGCCAGCAGACTGTCTGGGGCCAACGTCCTGACTTTC. Its protein product is CASRLSGANVLTF.

CDR3 bases: TGTGCCAGCAGTATCCACGCACAGGGACTCACAGATACGCAGTATTTT. Translated, it gives CASSIHAQGLTDTQYF. This chain connects TRBV28 to TRBJ2-3; D assignment may be TRBD1 or TRBD2 (6 bases each). The CDR3 is 16 residues long. V lost 5 bases to trimming and J lost 2 bases, with 17 bases between them. Per germline, CDR1 MDHEN and CDR2 SYDVKM.

In the case of this clone: The sample holds other DNA sequences that translate to the same CDR3. The chain employs TRBV6-6 and TRBJ2-7; TRBD1 is a possible D gene (6 bases). V gave up 6 bases and J gave up 0 bases, with 12 bases separating them. Germline V gene sequence: CDR1 MNHNY, CDR2 SVGAGI (reference sequence). This CDR3 spans 14 amino acids. The CDR3 DNA is TGTGCCAGCAGCCAGGACAGAAGCTCCTACGAGCAGTACTTC. Translated, it gives CASSQDRSSYEQYF.

This clone was counted a few times. V gene TRBV10-3 combines with J gene TRBJ2-7; TRBD1 matches 10 bases. Germline values: CDR1 ENHRY, CDR2 SYGVKD. CDR3 length equals 14 residues. Losses at the gene ends were 4 bases for V and 5 bases for J; bases not matched to a gene: 5. In DNA form, the CDR3 reads TGTGCCATCAGTGGGGGGACAGGGGCCAACGAGCAGTACTTC. Protein: CAISGGTGANEQYF.

The chain has TRBV5-1 and TRBJ2-3, with D unclear. The CDR3 is 16 residues long. Germline values: CDR1 SGHRS, CDR2 YFSETQ. Trimming removed 3 bases at V and 5 bases at J, with 19 bases between. The CDR3 loop is CASSSPVSVLGDTQYF. The CDR3 DNA follows: TGCGCCAGCAGCTCCCCAGTTTCGGTGTTGGGAGATACGCAGTATTTT.

The chain recombines TRBV18 with TRBJ2-7, with D tentatively TRBD2 (6 bases). CDR3 length: 14 residues. The V end was cut by 1 base, the J end by 6 bases, with 13 bases between. CDR1 KGHSH and CDR2 LQKENI come from the germline V gene. CDR3 sequence reads: CASSPQTGAAEQYF. In DNA, the CDR3 is TGTGCCAGCTCACCACAAACGGGAGCTGCCGAGCAGTACTTC.

Comment on this clone: Other DNA sequences in this specimen translate into the identical CDR3. The chain carries TRBV7-2 and TRBJ2-3; tentative D call: TRBD2 (5 bases). V lost 1 base to trimming and J lost 1 base, with 6 bases between them. The CDR3 is 14 residues long. The germline CDR1 and CDR2 sequences are SGHTA and FQGNSA. Written as DNA, the CDR3 is TGTGCCAGCAGCTTAGATAGCGGCACAGATACGCAGTATTTT. Translated, it gives CASSLDSGTDTQYF.

CDR3: CASKETPDRVSGYTF. The CDR3, as DNA: TGCGCCAGCAAAGAAACCCCGGACAGGGTCAGTGGCTACACCTTC. This chain uses TRBV5-1 with TRBJ1-2, with TRBD1 matching over 8 bases. The CDR3 consists of 15 residues. Per the germline V gene, CDR1 is SGHRS and CDR2 is YFSETQ. The V gene end was trimmed by 6 bases and the J gene end by 7 bases; junction bases not matched to a gene: 14. Looking up the rest from reference TRBV5-1 and TRBJ1-2 gives the full variable domain: KAGVTQTPRYLIKTRGQQVTLSCSPISGHRSVSWYQQTPGQGLQFLFEYFSETQRNKGNFPGRFSGRQFSNSRSEMNVSTLELGDSALYLCASKETPDRVSGYTFGSGTRLTVV.